The 32 T cell receptor beta chains below come from one sample, sequenced in a study of Graves' ophthalmopathy and Graves' hyperthyroidism. Amplification from RNA transcripts yielded the TCR beta CDR3 regions. HTBI primers primed a first-round RT-PCR, and a second-round multiplex PCR followed. TCRdb called the multiplex PCR reads again in MiXCR, with one record for every CDR3 protein. The sample records 300,000 to 450,000 distinct CDR3 sequences, approximately 18% being singletons. Sequencing input: peripheral blood. Receptor source: an adult woman with stable Graves' hyperthyroidism.

The sample holds many counts of this clonotype. CDR3 sequence reads: CASSWDRDQPQHF. The CDR3 DNA reads TGTGCCAGCAGCTGGGACAGAGATCAGCCCCAGCATTTT. This rearrangement joins TRBV11-2 to TRBJ1-5, with 7 bases identical to TRBD1. From germline, CDR1 is SGHAT and CDR2 FQNNGV. J was trimmed by 5 bases and V by 4 bases; bases with no gene match: 2. The CDR3 runs 13 residues.

This clonotype has ten or more counts. The gene calls are TRBV19 and TRBJ2-7, with a weak D call TRBD1 (6 bases). CDR1 is LNHDA, CDR2 SQIVND, per germline (reference sequence). The CDR3 consists of 14 residues. V was shortened by 6 bases and J by 0 bases, with 12 bases between the two germline ends. The CDR3 DNA is TGTGCCAGTAGACGGGACACCTACTCCTACGAGCAGTACTTC. Amino acid sequence: CASRRDTYSYEQYF.

This chain links TRBV5-5 with TRBJ2-5, with 9 bases fitting TRBD2. Germline V gene sequence: CDR1 SGHKS, CDR2 YYEKEE (reference sequence). V lost 3 bases to trimming and J lost 3 bases; unmatched junction nucleotides: 9. The CDR3 length is 16 residues. CDR3 residues: CASSWNSGGLEETQYF. In nucleotides, the CDR3 is TGTGCCAGCAGCTGGAATAGCGGGGGTCTCGAAGAGACCCAGTACTTC.

This clonotype was observed many times. V and J are TRBV10-3 and TRBJ1-6; D is possibly TRBD1 (6 bases). Trimming took 3 bases from V and 6 from J, leaving 12 bases between them. The CDR3 sequence is 15 residues long. Germline assignment: CDR1 ENHRY and CDR2 SYGVKD. The CDR3 DNA follows: TGTGCCATCAGTGAAAGGGGGACATTTAATTCACCCCTCCACTTT. Its translation is CAISERGTFNSPLHF.

At least ten counts were recorded for this clonotype. This sequence joins TRBV12-3 or TRBV12-4 and TRBJ2-7, with D tentatively TRBD1 (7 bases). The V end was cut by 5 bases, the J end by 3 bases, with 14 bases between. The length of the CDR3 is 14 residues. This CDR3 is CASSMNRGGYEQYF. The CDR3 coding sequence is TGTGCCAGCAGTATGAACAGGGGAGGCTACGAGCAGTACTTC.

The genes are TRBV20-1 and TRBJ1-5; 11 bases match TRBD1. Per germline, CDR1 DFQATT and CDR2 SNEGSKA (reference sequence). This CDR3 is built from 14 residues. Losses at the gene ends were 6 bases for V and 4 bases for J; bases not matched to a gene: 5. The CDR3 sequence: CSAPDRGPNQPQHF. The CDR3 DNA reads as TGCAGTGCCCCGGACAGGGGGCCAAATCAGCCCCAGCATTTT.

The chain combines TRBV20-1 with TRBJ2-7; TRBD1 is a possible D gene (6 bases). The germline CDR1 and CDR2 sequences are DFQATT and SNEGSKA (reference sequence). This CDR3 spans 12 amino acids. The ends were cut back, 6 bases at V and 5 bases at J, with 14 bases in the middle. CDR3 nucleotide sequence: TGCAGTGCCTCGACAGGTTTCCACGAGCAGTACTTC. Translating gives CSASTGFHEQYF.

This clonotype was seen repeatedly, ten times or more. The V and J genes are TRBV29-1 and TRBJ2-2, with TRBD2 matching over 12 bases. V shed 3 bases and J 7 bases; nucleotides not matched to a gene: 9. CDR1 and CDR2 from the germline V gene are SQVTM and ANQGSEA. The CDR3 runs 16 residues. CDR3 bases: TGCAGCGTTGACAGTGGACTAGCGGGATCCGGCGGGGAGCTGTTTTTT. Translation: CSVDSGLAGSGGELFF.

This clonotype was counted many times. The chain links TRBV6-1 to TRBJ2-2; 8 nucleotides match TRBD1. The length of the CDR3 is 15 residues. Losses at the gene ends were 7 bases for V and 5 bases for J; bases not matched to a gene: 9. Germline-derived CDR1 and CDR2 are MNHNS and SASEGT. CDR3 amino acids: CASTLTGDRTGELFF. In DNA, the CDR3 is TGTGCCAGCACCTTGACAGGGGATCGGACCGGGGAGCTGTTTTTT.

This clonotype has at least ten counts. V is TRBV19 and J is TRBJ2-5, with unresolved D. Germline V CDR1 and CDR2: LNHDA, SQIVND (reference sequence). V was shortened by 3 bases and J by 4 bases, with 9 bases between the two germline ends. The CDR3 is 13 residues long. The chain's CDR3 is CASSILLRETQYF. The CDR3 coding sequence is TGTGCCAGTAGTATTTTGCTTAGAGAGACCCAGTACTTC.

V and J are TRBV20-1 and TRBJ1-2, with 7 positions matching TRBD1. The ends lost 6 bases at V and 4 bases at J; junction bases unmatched: 8. Germline CDR1 is DFQATT and CDR2 is SNEGSKA (reference sequence). The CDR3 runs 13 residues. The DNA of the CDR3 is TGCAGTGCCCTGGACAGGATTGGCTATGGCTACACCTTC. Its translation: CSALDRIGYGYTF.

This clonotype was seen many times. The V call is TRBV5-1, the J call TRBJ1-6; maybe TRBD1 (6 bases). This CDR3 spans 16 amino acids. Germline V gives CDR1 SGHRS, CDR2 YFSETQ. Between the trimmed V and J ends, which lost 3 bases and 7 bases, there was a span of 17 bases. The chain's CDR3 is CASSSTGTFGNSPLHF. The CDR3 DNA follows: TGCGCCAGCAGCTCAACAGGGACCTTCGGGAATTCACCCCTCCACTTT.

This clonotype was observed a handful of times. The chain has TRBV13 and TRBJ2-7, with TRBD2 matching over 7 bases. The J segment lost 3 bases and the V segment lost 8 bases, leaving 10 bases of the junction unmatched. Looked up from germline, CDR1 is PRHDT and CDR2 is FYEKMQ (reference sequence). The CDR3 consists of 14 residues. CDR3 DNA: TGTGCCAGCGGGCCTGGCGGGAGAGGCTACGAGCAGTACTTC. Its translation: CASGPGGRGYEQYF.

This clonotype has a count of ten or more. The chain is built from TRBV6-5 and TRBJ2-7, with 8 bases identical to TRBD2. The length of the CDR3 is 14 residues. V was pared by 3 bases and J by 3 bases, with 4 bases of the junction left unmatched. Germline V gene data show CDR1 as MNHEY and CDR2 as SVGAGI. CDR3 loop: CASSYSGGNYEQYF. In nucleotides, the CDR3 is TGTGCCAGCAGTTATTCGGGAGGGAACTACGAGCAGTACTTC.

This clonotype was picked up many times. The V and J genes are TRBV12-5 and TRBJ2-7; a possible D gene is TRBD1 (6 bases). Germline values: CDR1 LGHNT, CDR2 FRNRAP. The CDR3 consists of 13 residues. Between the trimmed V and J ends, which lost 7 bases and 5 bases, there was a span of 15 bases. CDR3 amino acids: CASEEGGLDEQYF. For the CDR3, the DNA is TGTGCTAGTGAGGAAGGGGGTTTGGACGAGCAGTACTTC.

This clonotype was observed many times. The chain couples TRBV4-1 to TRBJ2-7; D remains ambiguous. The CDR3 consists of 16 residues. Germline V gene lookup returns CDR1 MGHRA and CDR2 YSYEKL. With 0 bases removed from V and 3 bases from J, the gap between germline ends came to 15 bases. CDR3 residues: CASSQDIAGESYEQYF. CDR3 nucleotide sequence: TGCGCCAGCAGCCAAGACATAGCAGGAGAGAGCTACGAGCAGTACTTC.

This clonotype has more than one count but fewer than ten. It may be a read error: a sequence one base away is much more abundant. The CDR3 DNA follows: TGTGCCAGCAGTGAATATAGCGGGACAGGGTCCACCGGGGAGCTGTGTTTT. It encodes CASSEYSGTGSTGELCF. The chain links TRBV25-1 to TRBJ2-2; D is perhaps TRBD1 (9 bases). Germline loops: CDR1 MGHDK, CDR2 SYGVNS. CDR3 length equals 17 residues.

This chain uses TRBV7-9 with TRBJ2-7, with D hard to call. CDR1 and CDR2 from the germline V gene are SEHNR and FQNEAQ (reference sequence). V lost 1 base and J lost 7, with 8 bases in between. CDR3 length: 12 amino acids. The CDR3 is CASSLDWGEQYF. Written as DNA, the CDR3 is TGTGCCAGCAGCTTAGATTGGGGTGAGCAGTACTTC.

This clonotype was found many times. The CDR3: CASSLEQEETQYF. CDR3 bases: TGTGCCAGCAGCTTAGAGCAAGAAGAGACCCAGTACTTC. This chain uses TRBV7-2 with TRBJ2-5; D not resolved. CDR1 is SGHTA and CDR2 is FQGNSA in the germline V gene. V lost 1 base, J lost 3 bases, and 6 bases lay in between. CDR3 length: 13 amino acids.

A few counts support this clonotype. The chain is built from TRBV29-1 and TRBJ2-7; no firm D call. Germline CDR1 SQVTM, CDR2 ANQGSEA. Trimming removed 5 bases from V and 11 bases from J, with 19 bases in between. The CDR3 consists of 12 residues. The CDR3 sequence is CSVSLASGGEYF. The DNA for the CDR3 is TGCAGCGTTTCCCTTGCCTCGGGCGGAGAGTACTTC.

This clonotype was seen repeatedly, ten times or more. The chain has TRBV12-5 and TRBJ2-7; D gene unclear. V was pared by 1 base and J by 2 bases, with 3 bases between. CDR1 and CDR2 from the germline V gene are LGHNT and FRNRAP. The CDR3 is made up of 12 amino acids. For the CDR3, the DNA is TGTGCTAGTGGTTTGGACACCTACGAGCAGTACTTC. It codes for CASGLDTYEQYF. The variable domain in full, completed from reference TRBV12-5 and TRBJ2-7, reads DARVTQTPRHKVTEMGQEVTMRCQPILGHNTVFWYRQTMMQGLELLAYFRNRAPLDDSGMPKDRFSAEMPDATLATLKIQPSEPRDSAVYFCASGLDTYEQYFGPGTRLTVT.

This clonotype showed up just a few times. The V gene is TRBV29-1, the J gene TRBJ2-3, with D perhaps matching TRBD1 or TRBD2 (5 bases each). The CDR3 has 15 residues. CDR1 and CDR2 from the germline V gene are SQVTM and ANQGSEA. V lost 4 bases and J 6 bases, leaving 20 bases between the germline ends. The CDR3 coding sequence is TGCAGCGTTGTCGGCATTCGGCAGGGCGGGGATACGCAGTATTTT. The encoded protein is CSVVGIRQGGDTQYF.

This clonotype has only one observation. The chain uses TRBV6-5 and TRBJ1-1; D remains ambiguous. Trimming cost V 7 bases and J 0 bases, with 15 bases left between them. The germline V gene has CDR1 MNHEY and CDR2 SVGAGI. The CDR3 consists of 15 residues. DNA for the CDR3: TGTGCCAGCAATTCCCGGACGGATTTGAACACTGAAGCTTTCTTT. Encoded protein: CASNSRTDLNTEAFF.

This clonotype was observed at least ten times. The chain couples TRBV15 to TRBJ2-5; D unresolved. There are 14 residues in the CDR3. Trimming cost V 1 base and J 5 bases, with 11 bases left between them. In germline, CDR1 is LNHNV, CDR2 YYDKDF (reference sequence). In DNA form, the CDR3 reads TGTGCCACCAGCAGAGGCGGCGGTGGGGAGACCCAGTACTTC. As protein: CATSRGGGGETQYF.

This clonotype was observed many times. Written as DNA, the CDR3 is TGTGCCAGCAGCTTCGGAGACCGGGGCTCCTACGAGCAGTACTTC. Amino acid sequence: CASSFGDRGSYEQYF. The chain combines TRBV7-9 with TRBJ2-7, with a weak D call TRBD2 (5 bases). Per germline, CDR1 SEHNR and CDR2 FQNEAQ (reference sequence). The CDR3 is 15 residues long. Trimming pared 3 bases from V and 0 bases from J, leaving 12 bases between. Combining the CDR3 with reference TRBV7-9 and TRBJ2-7 gives the whole variable domain DTGVSQNPRHKITKRGQNVTFRCDPISEHNRLYWYRQTLGQGPEFLTYFQNEAQLEKSRLLSDRFSAERPKGSFSTLEIQRTEQGDSAMYLCASSFGDRGSYEQYFGPGTRLTVT.

This clonotype was seen repeatedly, ten times or more. V gene TRBV4-1 combines with J gene TRBJ2-7; unclear D gene. The CDR3 totals 15 residues. V lost 1 base to trimming and J lost 2 bases, with 12 bases between them. The germline V gene encodes CDR1 MGHRA and CDR2 YSYEKL. The CDR3 protein is CASSQVVAAAYEQYF. In DNA form, the CDR3 reads TGCGCCAGCAGCCAAGTCGTGGCGGCTGCCTACGAGCAGTACTTC.

This clonotype was seen repeatedly, ten times or more. The gene calls are TRBV6-1 and TRBJ2-7; tentative D call: TRBD1 (6 bases). Germline V CDR1 and CDR2: MNHNS, SASEGT. CDR3 length equals 14 residues. V was clipped by 4 bases and J by 0 bases, with 10 bases between them. CDR3 sequence reads: CASSVGQPSYEQYF. Written as DNA, the CDR3 is TGTGCCAGCAGTGTCGGACAGCCCTCCTACGAGCAGTACTTC.

The rearrangement joins TRBV5-1 to TRBJ2-7; D is undetermined. The germline V and J ends were trimmed by 0 bases and 2 bases, with 12 bases remaining between them. CDR1 and CDR2 from the germline V gene are SGHRS and YFSETQ. The CDR3 runs 15 residues. CDR3 loop: CASSLGLTAPYEQYF. CDR3 sequence (DNA): TGCGCCAGCAGCTTGGGACTCACAGCGCCCTACGAGCAGTACTTC.

This clonotype was detected only a few times. The chain joins TRBV5-1 to TRBJ1-1; the D is unclear. The CDR3 is 15 amino acids. Trimming shortened V by 0 bases and J by 1 base, and 10 bases separated the two germline ends. Per the germline V gene, CDR1 is SGHRS and CDR2 is YFSETQ. In DNA, the CDR3 is TGCGCCAGCAGCTTGGTTCGGCCAGGGAACACTGAAGCTTTCTTT. Protein product: CASSLVRPGNTEAFF.

This clonotype was recorded many times. V and J are TRBV9 and TRBJ1-2; D remains ambiguous. From germline, CDR1 is SGDLS and CDR2 YYNGEE. The CDR3 has 14 residues. V lost 3 bases to trimming and J lost 2 bases, with 11 bases between them. The CDR3 region is CASSGPDPNYGYTF. Written as DNA, the CDR3 is TGTGCCAGCAGCGGCCCGGACCCCAACTATGGCTACACCTTC.

The rearrangement joins TRBV6-1 to TRBJ2-7; 10 bases fit TRBD1. Germline trimming cut 6 bases from V and 6 bases from J; bases unmatched to any gene: 8. The CDR3 has 14 amino acids. The germline CDR1 and CDR2 sequences are MNHNS and SASEGT. This chain's CDR3 is CASRRTGTGAEQYF. CDR3 coding DNA: TGTGCCAGCAGGCGCACCGGGACAGGGGCCGAGCAGTACTTC.

This clonotype was seen at least ten times. This chain joins TRBV30 and TRBJ2-5; 7 bases are shared with TRBD2. The CDR3 extends over 15 amino acids. The germline gives CDR1 GTSNPN, CDR2 SVGIG (reference sequence). V shed 0 bases and J 2 bases; nucleotides not matched to a gene: 6. CDR3 bases: TGTGCCTGGAGTGTACGTGGGAGGGTGCAAGAGACCCAGTACTTC. Protein: CAWSVRGRVQETQYF. Full variable domain (rest looked up from reference TRBV30 and TRBJ2-5): SQTIHQWPATLVQPVGSPLSLECTVEGTSNPNLYWYRQAAGRGLQLLFYSVGIGQISSEVPQNLSASRPQDRQFILSSKKLLLSDSGFYLCAWSVRGRVQETQYFGPGTRLLVL.